In its sample, the clone carrying this T cell receptor beta chain was seen once. Authors' data handling: Amplification of reference gene primers was used by the study to estimate nucleated cell counts. The protocol was immunoSEQ multiplex PCR, while the TCRdb copy is restricted to in-frame clones and leaves out a portion. That table furnishes V, J and clone size, whereas the DNA furnished D and trimming. The data contain over 50,000 clones, more than 70% of them singletons. The sample comes from a study of blood T cell repertoires in COVID-19. Whole-study context: Acute and convalescent COVID-19 specimens originated in the United States, Italy and Spain. From T cells, B-cell-depleted T cells, or PBMCs came the material, which was cDNA or gDNA.

The CDR3 has 13 amino acids. Germline V gene data show CDR1 as LNHDA and CDR2 as SQIVND (reference sequence). After removal of 4 bases from V and 3 bases from J, the junction contained 2 bases not matched to a gene. The V gene is TRBV19, the J gene TRBJ1-1; 7 nucleotides agree with TRBD1. This TCR came from a man aged 55-75 years with acute or convalescent COVID-19. The sample comprised peripheral blood. CDR3 DNA sequence: TGTGCCAGTAGTACTGACAGGGACACTGAAGCTTTCTTT. The encoded protein is CASSTDRDTEAFF.